This T cell receptor beta chain was documented in a study of PD-1 blockade in classical Hodgkin lymphoma. As to time point: newly diagnosed, previously untreated cHL patient sample. Here immunoSEQ multiplex PCR was the method, and the copy in TCRdb shows in-frame clones only, minus some. The profile shows over 25,000 clones, 85% to 95% of them singletons. Germline CDR1 reads SGHAT; CDR2 reads FQNNGV. The CDR3 is 14 amino acids. V was clipped by 4 bases and J by 5 bases; unmatched bases: 4. Sequencing input: peripheral blood mononuclear cells (PBMCs). This receptor was identified in a human donor with classical Hodgkin lymphoma. This sequence joins TRBV11-2 and TRBJ2-2, with 7 bases lining up with TRBD1. Written as DNA, the CDR3 is TGTGCCAGCAGCTCGACCAGGGGGACCGGGGAGCTGTTTTTT. It encodes CASSSTRGTGELFF.